One and the same sample provided the 11 T cell receptor beta chains below, sequenced in a study of CD8 T cells in ankylosing spondylitis. TCRdb re-analysed the 5' RACE reads in MiXCR, keeping a single row per CDR3 protein. The table shows roughly 230,000 distinct CDR3 sequences, with 15% to 20% occurring only once. The specimen sequenced was blood, either unsorted or a sorted T cell fraction (not recorded which). These receptors were taken from a male donor with ankylosing spondylitis or in good health (not recorded which).

There are a few counts of this clonotype. The chain combines TRBV5-6 with TRBJ2-7, with D perhaps TRBD2 (6 bases). The CDR3 sequence is 16 residues long. Trimming left V 2 bases short and J 2 bases short, with 17 bases between. Germline V gives CDR1 SGHDT, CDR2 YYEEEE. This CDR3 reads CASSFSPASVAYEQYF. The CDR3 nucleotides are TGTGCCAGCAGCTTCTCCCCGGCTAGCGTGGCCTACGAGCAGTACTTC.

About this clonotype: A much larger clonotype is one base distant, so this may be a read error. The CDR3 is CASSLSGGQTYEQYF. The CDR3 coding sequence is TGTGCCAGCAGTTTATCGGGGGGACAGACCTACGAGCAGTACTTC. V gene TRBV27 combines with J gene TRBJ2-7, with D possibly TRBD1 on 7 matching bases. The CDR3 length is 15 residues. The V end was cut by 0 bases, the J end by 2 bases, with 11 bases between. Germline lookup yields CDR1 MNHEY and CDR2 SMNVEV (reference sequence).

The V and J genes are TRBV4-2 and TRBJ2-1; 12 bases agree with TRBD2. J gave up 7 bases and V 4 bases, and 8 bases lay outside the gene matches. The CDR3 loop spans 16 amino acids. Germline V gene sequence: CDR1 LGHNA, CDR2 YNFKEQ. The CDR3 nucleotides read TGTGCCAGCAGCCCAAACGGACTAGCGGGATTGAATGAGCAGTTCTTC. Protein: CASSPNGLAGLNEQFF.

The rearrangement uses TRBV20-1 and TRBJ2-1; D possibly corresponds to TRBD1 (6 bases). Germline CDR1 DFQATT, CDR2 SNEGSKA (reference sequence). V lost 6 bases, J lost 4 bases, and 16 bases lay in between. The CDR3 has 14 amino acids. CDR3 loop: CSASYGDIYNEQFF. In DNA form, the CDR3 reads TGCAGTGCCTCTTACGGGGACATATACAATGAGCAGTTCTTC.

This clonotype was recorded many times. This chain connects TRBV29-1 to TRBJ2-2, with D possibly matching TRBD1 (5 bases). The CDR3 covers 13 residues. The germline CDR1 and CDR2 sequences are SQVTM and ANQGSEA. Trimming cost V 5 bases and J 3 bases, with 10 bases left between them. The CDR3 here is CSVFRVDTGELFF. CDR3 DNA sequence: TGCAGCGTTTTCAGGGTCGACACCGGGGAGCTGTTTTTT.

The chain uses TRBV14 and TRBJ1-1, with 8 bases fitting TRBD1. The length of the CDR3 is 13 residues. The ends lost 7 bases at V and 4 bases at J; junction bases unmatched: 5. Germline CDR1 SGHDN, CDR2 FVKESK. Here the CDR3 DNA reads TGTGCCAGCAACAGGGGGGGCGGCACTGAAGCTTTCTTT. Translation: CASNRGGGTEAFF.

This clonotype occurred a few times. V is TRBV4-2 and J is TRBJ2-2; a weak D match, TRBD1 (5 bases). This CDR3 contains 16 residues. Per the germline V gene, CDR1 is LGHNA and CDR2 is YNFKEQ. V gave up 1 base and J gave up 4 bases, with 13 bases separating them. CDR3 bases: TGTGCCAGCAGCCAAGCTTTCAGGGAAGGCACCGGGGAGCTGTTTTTT. Amino acid sequence: CASSQAFREGTGELFF.

The chain is built from TRBV4-3 and TRBJ2-7; D remains ambiguous. The germline CDR1 and CDR2 sequences are LGHNA and YSLEER. CDR3 size: 13 residues. Trimming pared 1 base from V and 3 bases from J, leaving 7 bases between. The CDR3 DNA reads TGCGCCAGCAGCCAAGCCCGCGGCTACGAGCAGTACTTC. Protein product: CASSQARGYEQYF.

CDR3 sequence: CASSQSRDWGSEQYF. CDR3 sequence (DNA): TGTGCCAGCAGCCAATCGAGGGACTGGGGTAGCGAGCAGTACTTC. This sequence joins TRBV3-1 and TRBJ2-7, with D perhaps matching TRBD2 (6 bases). This CDR3 has 15 amino acids. CDR1 LGHDT and CDR2 YNNKEL come from the germline V gene (reference sequence). V shed 2 bases and J shed 6 bases, with 17 bases lying between them.

Many counts were recorded for this clonotype. Written as DNA, the CDR3 is TGCGCCAGCAGCCAAGATTGGGCAGGGAGGAGCACAGATACGCAGTATTTT. Amino acids: CASSQDWAGRSTDTQYF. This sequence joins TRBV4-3 and TRBJ2-3; possible D gene TRBD2, 6 bases. The germline V and J ends were trimmed by 0 bases and 0 bases, with 13 bases remaining between them. Germline lookup yields CDR1 LGHNA and CDR2 YSLEER. The CDR3 extends over 17 amino acids.

This clonotype has a handful of counts. This chain uses TRBV11-2 with TRBJ2-1; possibly TRBD1 or TRBD2 for D (7 bases each). The CDR3 loop spans 20 amino acids. The germline gives CDR1 SGHAT, CDR2 FQNNGV. V lost 2 bases and J 5 bases, leaving 28 bases between the germline ends. The CDR3 here is CASSLQLETGTTLGDNEQFF. Written as DNA, the CDR3 is TGTGCCAGCAGCTTACAACTCGAGACAGGGACTACTCTCGGGGACAATGAGCAGTTCTTC.